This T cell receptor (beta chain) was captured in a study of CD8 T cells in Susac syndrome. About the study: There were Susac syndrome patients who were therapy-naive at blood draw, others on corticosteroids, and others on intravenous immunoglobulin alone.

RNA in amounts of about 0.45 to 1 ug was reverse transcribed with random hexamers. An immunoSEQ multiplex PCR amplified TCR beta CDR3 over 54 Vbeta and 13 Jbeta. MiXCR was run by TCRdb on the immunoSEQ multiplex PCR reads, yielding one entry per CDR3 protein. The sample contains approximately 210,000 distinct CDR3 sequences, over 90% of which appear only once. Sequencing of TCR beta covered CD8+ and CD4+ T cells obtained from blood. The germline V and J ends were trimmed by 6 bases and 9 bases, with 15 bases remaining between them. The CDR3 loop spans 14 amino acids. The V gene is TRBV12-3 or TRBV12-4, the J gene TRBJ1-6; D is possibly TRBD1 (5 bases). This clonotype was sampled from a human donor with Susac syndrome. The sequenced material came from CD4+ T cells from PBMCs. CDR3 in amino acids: CASRELGGGSPLHF. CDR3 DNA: TGTGCCAGCAGGGAGCTGGGGGGGGGTTCACCCCTCCACTTT.